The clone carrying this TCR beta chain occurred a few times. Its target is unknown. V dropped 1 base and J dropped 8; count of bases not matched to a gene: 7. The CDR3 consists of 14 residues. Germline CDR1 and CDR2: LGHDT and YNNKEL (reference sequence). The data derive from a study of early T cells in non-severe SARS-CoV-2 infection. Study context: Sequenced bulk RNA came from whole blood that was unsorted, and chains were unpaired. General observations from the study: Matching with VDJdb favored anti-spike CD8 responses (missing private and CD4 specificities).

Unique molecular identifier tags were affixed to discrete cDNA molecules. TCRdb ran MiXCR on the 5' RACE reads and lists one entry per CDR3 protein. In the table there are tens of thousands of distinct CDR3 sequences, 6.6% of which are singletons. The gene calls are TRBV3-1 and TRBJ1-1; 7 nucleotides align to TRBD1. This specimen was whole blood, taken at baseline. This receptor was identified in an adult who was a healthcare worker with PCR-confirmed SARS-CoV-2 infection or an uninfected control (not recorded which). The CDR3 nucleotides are TGTGCCAGCAGCCAAGTCCAGGGGGGGACGGAAGCTTTCTTT. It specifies CASSQVQGGTEAFF. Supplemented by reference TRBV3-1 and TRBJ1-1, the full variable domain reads DTAVSQTPKYLVTQMGNDKSIKCEQNLGHDTMYWYKQDSKKFLKIMFSYNNKELIINETVPNRFSPKSPDKAHLNLHINSLELGDSAVYFCASSQVQGGTEAFFGQGTRLTVV.